This TCR beta chain was identified in a study of identical twins. Everyone who gave samples was a healthy Caucasian. At least ten counts were recorded for this clonotype. What it binds is unknown. Broader study findings: Insertions were reduced in abundant cord blood beta clonotypes but not in memory repertoires.

TCRdb re-derived calls from the 5' RACE reads in MiXCR, one entry per CDR3 protein. This sample has about 720,000 distinct CDR3 sequences, with 8% to 9% found just once. V was shortened by 6 bases and J by 2 bases, with 16 bases between the two germline ends. CDR3 length equals 15 residues. This sample was also put to use in a study of yellow fever vaccine responses in identical twins.

V usage is TRBV12-3 or TRBV12-4 and J usage is TRBJ1-1; D may be TRBD1 (6 bases). The clonotype comes from a woman aged 18-30 years in good health. The specimen was PBMCs. The CDR3 coding sequence is TGTGCCAGCAGCCCAATACGGACAGAAAACACTGAAGCTTTCTTT. It yields the protein CASSPIRTENTEAFF.